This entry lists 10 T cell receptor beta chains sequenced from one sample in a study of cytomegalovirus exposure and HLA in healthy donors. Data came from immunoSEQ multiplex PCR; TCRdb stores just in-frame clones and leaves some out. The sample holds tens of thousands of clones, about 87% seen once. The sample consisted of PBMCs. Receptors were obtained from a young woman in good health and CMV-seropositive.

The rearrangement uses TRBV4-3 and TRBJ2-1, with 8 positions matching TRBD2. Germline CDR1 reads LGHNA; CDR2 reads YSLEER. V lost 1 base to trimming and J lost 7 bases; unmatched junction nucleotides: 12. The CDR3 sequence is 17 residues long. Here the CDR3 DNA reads TGCGCCAGCAGCCAAGGGTTACGGGGGGGCGATTGGAATGAGCAGTTCTTC. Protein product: CASSQGLRGGDWNEQFF.

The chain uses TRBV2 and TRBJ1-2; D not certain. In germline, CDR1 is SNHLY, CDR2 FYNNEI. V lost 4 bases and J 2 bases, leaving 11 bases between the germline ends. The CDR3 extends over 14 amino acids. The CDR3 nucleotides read TGTGCCAGCAGTGGAACCGGACTGAACTATGGCTACACCTTC. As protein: CASSGTGLNYGYTF.

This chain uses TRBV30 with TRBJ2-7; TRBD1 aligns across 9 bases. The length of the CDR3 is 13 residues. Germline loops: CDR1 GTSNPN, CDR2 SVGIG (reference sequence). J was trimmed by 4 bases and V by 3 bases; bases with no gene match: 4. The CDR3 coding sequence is TGTGCCTGGAGCACAGGGGGCTCGTACGAGCAGTACTTC. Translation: CAWSTGGSYEQYF.

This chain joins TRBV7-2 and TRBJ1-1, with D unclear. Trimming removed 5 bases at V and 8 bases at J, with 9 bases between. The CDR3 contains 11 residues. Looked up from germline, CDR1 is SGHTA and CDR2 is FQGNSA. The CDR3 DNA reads TGTGCCAGCAGCCAGACATTAGAAGCTTTCTTT. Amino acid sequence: CASSQTLEAFF. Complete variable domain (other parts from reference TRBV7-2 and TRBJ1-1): GAGVSQSPSNKVTEKGKDVELRCDPISGHTALYWYRQSLGQGLEFLIYFQGNSAPDKSGLPSDRFSAERTGGSVSTLTIQRTQQEDSAVYLCASSQTLEAFFGQGTRLTVV.

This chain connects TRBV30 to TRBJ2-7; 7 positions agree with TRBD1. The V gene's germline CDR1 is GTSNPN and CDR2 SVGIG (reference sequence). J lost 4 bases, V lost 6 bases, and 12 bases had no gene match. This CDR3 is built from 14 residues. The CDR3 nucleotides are TGTGCCTGTTCCGACCGGGACAGAGTTTACGAGCAGTACTTC. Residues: CACSDRDRVYEQYF.

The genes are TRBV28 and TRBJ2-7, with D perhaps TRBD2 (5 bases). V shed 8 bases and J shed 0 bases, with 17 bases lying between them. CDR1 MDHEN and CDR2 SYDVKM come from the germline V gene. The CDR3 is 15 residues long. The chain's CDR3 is CASEQPTGSSYEQYF. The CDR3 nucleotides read TGTGCCAGCGAACAGCCGACGGGAAGCTCCTACGAGCAGTACTTC.

The CDR3 nucleotides are TGCAGCGTTGGCGGGACAGGGCACGAAAAACTGTTTTTT. Its protein is CSVGGTGHEKLFF. The chain uses TRBV29-1 and TRBJ1-4; 9 bases are a match to TRBD1. The CDR3 length is 13 residues. Unmatched junction bases numbered 5, after V lost 4 bases and J lost 8 bases. Germline V gene sequence: CDR1 SQVTM, CDR2 ANQGSEA.

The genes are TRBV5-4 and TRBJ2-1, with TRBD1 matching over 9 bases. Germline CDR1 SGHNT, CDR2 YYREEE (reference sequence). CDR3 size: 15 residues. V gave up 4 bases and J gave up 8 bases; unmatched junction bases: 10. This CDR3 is CASSAWDRDGDEQFF. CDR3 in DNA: TGTGCCAGCAGCGCCTGGGACAGGGATGGCGATGAGCAGTTCTTC.

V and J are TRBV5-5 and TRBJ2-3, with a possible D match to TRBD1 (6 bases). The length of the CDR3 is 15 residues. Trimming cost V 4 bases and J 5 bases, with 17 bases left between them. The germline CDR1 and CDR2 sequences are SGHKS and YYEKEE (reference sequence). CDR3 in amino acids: CASSLKGESGDTQYF. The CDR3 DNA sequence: TGTGCCAGCAGCCTTAAGGGGGAGTCCGGAGATACGCAGTATTTT.

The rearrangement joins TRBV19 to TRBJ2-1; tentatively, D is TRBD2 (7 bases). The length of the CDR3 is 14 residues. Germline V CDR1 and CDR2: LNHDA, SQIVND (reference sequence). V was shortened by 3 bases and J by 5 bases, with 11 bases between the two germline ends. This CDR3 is CASSIWGGNNEQFF. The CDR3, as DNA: TGTGCCAGTAGTATCTGGGGGGGCAACAATGAGCAGTTCTTC. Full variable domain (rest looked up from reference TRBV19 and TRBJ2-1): DGGITQSPKYLFRKEGQNVTLSCEQNLNHDAMYWYRQDPGQGLRLIYYSQIVNDFQKGDIAEGYSVSREKKESFPLTVTSAQKNPTAFYLCASSIWGGNNEQFFGPGTRLTVL.